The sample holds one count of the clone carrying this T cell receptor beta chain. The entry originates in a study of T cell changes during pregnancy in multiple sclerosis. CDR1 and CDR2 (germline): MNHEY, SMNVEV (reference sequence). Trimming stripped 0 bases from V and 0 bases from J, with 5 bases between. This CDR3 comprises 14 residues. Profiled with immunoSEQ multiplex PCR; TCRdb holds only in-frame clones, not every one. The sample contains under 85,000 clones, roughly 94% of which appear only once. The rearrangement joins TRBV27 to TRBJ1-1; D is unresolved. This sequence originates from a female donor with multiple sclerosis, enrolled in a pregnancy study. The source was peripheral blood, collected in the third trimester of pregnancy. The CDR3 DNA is TGTGCCAGCAGTTTATCCGACATGAACACTGAAGCTTTCTTT. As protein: CASSLSDMNTEAFF.